This TCR beta chain was obtained from a study of T-cell reconstitution after alpha-beta-depleted transplantation in children. Losses at the gene ends were 4 bases for V and 1 base for J; bases not matched to a gene: 3. The CDR3 is made up of 14 amino acids. Germline V lookup: CDR1 SGDLS, CDR2 YYNGEE. Unique molecular identifiers were incorporated into the prepared TCRbeta library. TCRdb itself ran the PCR reads through MiXCR, one entry per CDR3 protein. The data show fewer than 1 million distinct CDR3 sequences, with under 20% seen just once and around 4.5% held by the top ten. Study-wide points: Hyperexpanded clones declined; after one year, newly produced T cells mostly supplied diversity.

This clonotype showed up many times. What it recognizes is unknown. V is TRBV9 and J is TRBJ1-1; 8 bases are a match to TRBD1. The sample was PBMCs, mostly from graft donor cells, taken 360 days after TCRalphabeta/CD19-depleted stem cell transplant. The sequence was obtained from a male patient aged 10 to 17 who had a stem cell transplant for acute lymphoblastic leukemia, so the T cells may come from the graft donor. CDR3 DNA: TGTGCCAGCAGCTCAGACAGGGGGAACACTGAAGCTTTCTTT. Protein product: CASSSDRGNTEAFF. Full variable domain (rest looked up from reference TRBV9 and TRBJ1-1): DSGVTQTPKHLITATGQRVTLRCSPRSGDLSVYWYQQSLDQGLQFLIQYYNGEERAKGNILERFSAQQFPDLHSELNLSSLELGDSALYFCASSSDRGNTEAFFGQGTRLTVV.